The 12 T cell receptor beta chains presented below share a single source sample, sequenced in a study of blood T cell repertoires in COVID-19. Sequencing was performed with immunoSEQ multiplex PCR; in TCRdb, only in-frame clones are kept and a portion is missing. The data show a few hundred thousand clones, 70% to 90% seen once. The specimen sequenced was PBMCs or T cells enriched from blood (not recorded which). Source of these receptors: a woman in her thirties or forties with acute COVID-19.

The genes are TRBV12-3 or TRBV12-4 and TRBJ2-1; tentative D call: TRBD1 (6 bases). V was clipped by 8 bases and J by 10 bases, with 18 bases between them. CDR3 size: 13 residues. CDR3 coding DNA: TGTGCCAGCCGCCGCCGGGACATCCGAGAGCAGTTCTTC. It yields the protein CASRRRDIREQFF.

This chain uses TRBV27 with TRBJ1-6; weak D call: TRBD1 (5 bases). V lost 0 bases and J 4 bases, leaving 7 bases between the germline ends. The germline CDR1 and CDR2 sequences are MNHEY and SMNVEV (reference sequence). This CDR3 has 15 amino acids. The chain's CDR3 is CASSLSRGYNSPLHF. The CDR3 DNA follows: TGTGCCAGCAGTTTATCGCGGGGGTATAATTCACCCCTCCACTTT.

V gene TRBV24-1 combines with J gene TRBJ2-2, with D perhaps TRBD1 (6 bases). The CDR3 totals 15 residues. The V gene lost 7 bases and the J gene lost 4 bases, with 15 bases spanning the gap. Germline assignment: CDR1 KGHDR and CDR2 SFDVKD. CDR3 protein: CATSADRPLTGELFF. CDR3 DNA: TGTGCCACCAGCGCGGACAGACCTCTCACCGGGGAGCTGTTTTTT.

The rearrangement joins TRBV28 to TRBJ1-5; D is uncertain. The CDR3 length is 13 residues. In germline, CDR1 is MDHEN, CDR2 SYDVKM. V lost 5 bases and J 3 bases, leaving 8 bases between the germline ends. The CDR3 spells CASSPVPNQPQHF. CDR3 nucleotides: TGTGCCAGCAGTCCCGTCCCCAATCAGCCCCAGCATTTT.

This clone has only a few counts. V usage is TRBV2 and J usage is TRBJ2-3, with TRBD2 matching 8 bases. V lost 6 bases and J lost 3; bases outside the gene matches: 5. This CDR3 contains 14 residues. Germline V gene lookup returns CDR1 SNHLY and CDR2 FYNNEI. The chain's CDR3 is CASRSGSITDTQYF. DNA for the CDR3: TGTGCCAGCAGAAGCGGGAGTATAACAGATACGCAGTATTTT.

V gene TRBV27 combines with J gene TRBJ2-7, with TRBD1 matching 8 bases. Trimming took 5 bases from V and 1 from J; bases not matched to a gene: 10. This CDR3 is built from 16 residues. Looked up from germline, CDR1 is MNHEY and CDR2 is SMNVEV (reference sequence). As DNA, the CDR3 is TGTGCCAGCAGTCGCGCAGGCGGGACAGGTTCCTACGAGCAGTACTTC. Protein product: CASSRAGGTGSYEQYF.

The V call is TRBV28, the J call TRBJ1-2; tentative D call: TRBD1 (5 bases). This CDR3 is 13 amino acids long. The germline V gene has CDR1 MDHEN and CDR2 SYDVKM. V shed 5 bases and J shed 3 bases, with 10 bases lying between them. CDR3 coding DNA: TGTGCCAGCAGTCTCCTAGGGGACTATGGCTACACCTTC. This codes for CASSLLGDYGYTF.

J is TRBJ1-5 and V is TRBV2; TRBD1 aligns across 7 bases. Germline V gives CDR1 SNHLY, CDR2 FYNNEI. The CDR3 is made up of 14 amino acids. V gave up 4 bases and J gave up 4 bases; unmatched junction bases: 4. CDR3 nucleotide sequence: TGTGCCAGCAGTGCGGGGACAGCAAATCAGCCCCAGCATTTT. Translating it yields CASSAGTANQPQHF.

V is TRBV5-1 and J is TRBJ2-5, with D possibly TRBD2 on 6 matching bases. The CDR3 covers 14 residues. Germline V gene sequence: CDR1 SGHRS, CDR2 YFSETQ. V lost 6 bases, J lost 2 bases, and 14 bases lay in between. For the CDR3, the DNA is TGCGCCAGCACCGCTTTCGCGGGGCAAGAGACCCAGTACTTC. Protein: CASTAFAGQETQYF.

This sequence joins TRBV27 and TRBJ2-2; no firm D call. V was shortened by 6 bases and J by 2 bases, with 13 bases between the two germline ends. This CDR3 spans 15 amino acids. Germline-derived CDR1 and CDR2 are MNHEY and SMNVEV (reference sequence). In DNA, the CDR3 is TGTGCCAGCAGCGCGAGGAACTTCAACACCGGGGAGCTGTTTTTT. It encodes CASSARNFNTGELFF.

The chain has TRBV24-1 and TRBJ2-1; TRBD2 might be the D (6 bases). Trimming took off 2 bases at V and 10 bases at J, with 17 bases between the two ends. The CDR3 spans 15 residues. Looked up from germline, CDR1 is KGHDR and CDR2 is SFDVKD. This CDR3 is CATSDSRLRGEEQFF. The CDR3 DNA follows: TGTGCCACCAGTGATTCTCGACTCCGCGGGGAGGAGCAGTTCTTC.

The chain employs TRBV4-2 and TRBJ2-1; 7 positions agree with TRBD2. The CDR3 covers 16 residues. V shed 5 bases, J shed 0 bases, and the junction held 7 bases outside the gene matches. Germline CDR1 reads LGHNA; CDR2 reads YNFKEQ. The CDR3 DNA sequence: TGTGCCAGCAGCGATGGCGGCGGGAGCTCCTACAATGAGCAGTTCTTC. It is translated as CASSDGGGSSYNEQFF.